One and the same sample provided the 8 T cell receptor beta chains below, sequenced in a study of blood T cell repertoires in COVID-19. Repertoires were generated with immunoSEQ multiplex PCR, while TCRdb's copy carries only in-frame clones and drops some. The repertoire holds about 180,000 clones, with approximately 81% as singletons. The specimen sequenced was peripheral blood. These receptors originate from a man between 18 and 29 years old with active or convalescent COVID-19.

The CDR3 sequence: CASRRGTEPNYGYTF. The CDR3 nucleotides read TGTGCCAGCAGGCGTGGGACAGAGCCAAACTATGGCTACACCTTC. This chain joins TRBV11-2 and TRBJ1-2; 7 bases agree with TRBD1. CDR1 SGHAT and CDR2 FQNNGV come from the germline V gene. The CDR3 runs to 15 residues. V was clipped by 6 bases and J by 2 bases; unmatched bases: 9.

The chain uses TRBV5-5 and TRBJ2-7; TRBD1 matches at 9 bases. With V trimmed by 4 bases and J by 6 bases, 8 bases remained unmatched. From germline, CDR1 is SGHKS and CDR2 YYEKEE (reference sequence). CDR3 length: 14 amino acids. The CDR3: CASSTWDRESEQYF. In DNA, the CDR3 is TGTGCCAGCAGCACCTGGGACAGGGAAAGCGAGCAGTACTTC.

In DNA, the CDR3 is TGTGCCAGCAGTTACTGGACCGGGACACCTTACGAGCAGTACTTC. Its protein product is CASSYWTGTPYEQYF. The J gene is TRBJ2-7, the V gene TRBV6-5; a weak D match, TRBD1 (6 bases). In germline, CDR1 is MNHEY, CDR2 SVGAGI. The length of the CDR3 is 15 residues. The V and J ends lost 1 base and 4 bases respectively, with 14 bases between them.

The chain couples TRBV18 to TRBJ1-2, with D perhaps TRBD1 (5 bases). CDR3 length: 17 residues. The germline V gene encodes CDR1 KGHSH and CDR2 LQKENI. The V end was cut by 3 bases, the J end by 1 base, with 18 bases between. CDR3 sequence: CASSPGPTGSYNYGYTF. CDR3 sequence (DNA): TGTGCCAGCTCACCGGGGCCTACAGGCAGTTATAACTATGGCTACACCTTC.

The chain carries TRBV7-2 and TRBJ2-1; perhaps TRBD2 as D (5 bases). The CDR3 covers 15 residues. The V end was cut by 2 bases, the J end by 9 bases, with 17 bases between. Germline lookup yields CDR1 SGHTA and CDR2 FQGNSA. The DNA for the CDR3 is TGTGCCAGCAGCTTAAGGAGAGGGCTAGCAGGTGAGCAGTTCTTC. Its translation: CASSLRRGLAGEQFF.

The chain joins TRBV28 to TRBJ1-5; no reliable D call. Trimming cost V 5 bases and J 0 bases, with 14 bases left between them. Per the germline V gene, CDR1 is MDHEN and CDR2 is SYDVKM. CDR3 length: 16 residues. CDR3 coding DNA: TGTGCCAGCAGTCATTTAGCTCGTCTTAGCAATCAGCCCCAGCATTTT. Translating gives CASSHLARLSNQPQHF.

This clone is a singleton in its sample. The CDR3 DNA reads as TGCGCCAGCAGTGGGTGGACAGGGGGCGCGAGGAGCTCCTACGAGCAGTACTTC. It encodes CASSGWTGGARSSYEQYF. The chain carries TRBV10-2 and TRBJ2-7, with 11 bases identical to TRBD1. V dropped 4 bases and J dropped 0; count of bases not matched to a gene: 11. The CDR3 totals 18 residues. Germline lookup yields CDR1 WSHSY and CDR2 SAAADI.

The genes are TRBV4-1 and TRBJ1-1, with D maybe TRBD1 (5 bases). Germline assignment: CDR1 MGHRA and CDR2 YSYEKL. This CDR3 has 20 residues. V was pared by 0 bases and J by 3 bases, with 26 bases between. The chain's CDR3 is CASSQDSKLWGRSRDTEAFF. The CDR3 DNA sequence: TGCGCCAGCAGCCAAGATTCTAAGCTATGGGGCAGATCACGGGACACTGAAGCTTTCTTT.